Reported below is one T cell receptor beta chain. Its specificity is unknown. Sequencing used immunoSEQ multiplex PCR; TCRdb keeps in-frame clones, though not all of them. This sample yields 50,000 to 65,000 clones, of which almost 85% are seen a single time; 5% to 7.5% belongs to the top ten. Germline CDR1 is MGHDK and CDR2 is SYGVNS. The CDR3 covers 14 residues. Trimming at V came to 6 bases and at J to 5 bases, leaving 5 bases not matched to a gene. These data are taken from a study of radiotherapy plus CTLA-4 blockade in lung cancer. Across the whole study: Among patients, over 15% showed objective responses, and approximately 29% had disease control. Study results and caveats: Together with interferon-beta, which increased in serum after radiation, early dynamic changes in blood T cell clones were reportedly the best predictors of response. TCR clones originating in tumors grew in number in blood after radiotherapy plus ipilimumab.

Focal radiation with ipilimumab CTLA-4 blockade was given to patients with chemo-refractory metastatic non-small-cell lung cancer. The source was peripheral blood, collected from a patient treated with radiotherapy plus ipilimumab. This TCR derives from a human donor with non-small cell lung cancer whose response to radiotherapy plus ipilimumab could not be evaluated. J is TRBJ2-2 and V is TRBV25-1; 8 bases agree with TRBD1. In DNA form, the CDR3 reads TGTGCCAGCAGGACAGGGGCCCATACCGGGGAGCTGTTTTTT. The encoded protein is CASRTGAHTGELFF. The variable domain in full, completed from reference TRBV25-1 and TRBJ2-2, reads EADIYQTPRYLVIGTGKKITLECSQTMGHDKMYWYQQDPGMELHLIHYSYGVNSTEKGDLSSESTVSRIRTEHFPLTLESARPSHTSQYLCASRTGAHTGELFFGEGSRLTVL.